This T cell receptor (beta chain) was sequenced in a study of regulatory T cells in long-lasting Graves disease. Findings and caveats of the study: The researchers studied only peripheral blood, not thyroid tissue.

With iRepertoire HTBI primers and Arm-PCR of CDR3 regions, TCR beta libraries were built. One entry per CDR3 protein results from TCRdb running MiXCR on the multiplex PCR reads. The table has 450,000 to 500,000 distinct CDR3 sequences, 15% to 20% seen once. The time point: newly diagnosed GD, antithyroid drugs for less than 3 months. The TCR library was made from RNA extracted from PBMCs. The CDR3 is made up of 15 amino acids. V gave up 6 bases and J gave up 3 bases; unmatched junction bases: 9. Notes on this clonotype: Its antigen is currently unknown.

These data were also reused for a study on T cells in Graves' hyperthyroidism and ophthalmopathy.

The source of this sequence is a middle-aged man with Graves disease. The chain is built from TRBV12-3 or TRBV12-4 and TRBJ2-3; 7 nucleotides match TRBD2. Sequenced here: peripheral blood mononuclear cells (PBMCs), sampled at new diagnosis, from a patient treated with antithyroid drugs. The CDR3 loop reads CASSSIGGGTDTQYF. As DNA, the CDR3 is TGTGCCAGCAGCTCAATCGGGGGAGGGACAGATACGCAGTATTTT.